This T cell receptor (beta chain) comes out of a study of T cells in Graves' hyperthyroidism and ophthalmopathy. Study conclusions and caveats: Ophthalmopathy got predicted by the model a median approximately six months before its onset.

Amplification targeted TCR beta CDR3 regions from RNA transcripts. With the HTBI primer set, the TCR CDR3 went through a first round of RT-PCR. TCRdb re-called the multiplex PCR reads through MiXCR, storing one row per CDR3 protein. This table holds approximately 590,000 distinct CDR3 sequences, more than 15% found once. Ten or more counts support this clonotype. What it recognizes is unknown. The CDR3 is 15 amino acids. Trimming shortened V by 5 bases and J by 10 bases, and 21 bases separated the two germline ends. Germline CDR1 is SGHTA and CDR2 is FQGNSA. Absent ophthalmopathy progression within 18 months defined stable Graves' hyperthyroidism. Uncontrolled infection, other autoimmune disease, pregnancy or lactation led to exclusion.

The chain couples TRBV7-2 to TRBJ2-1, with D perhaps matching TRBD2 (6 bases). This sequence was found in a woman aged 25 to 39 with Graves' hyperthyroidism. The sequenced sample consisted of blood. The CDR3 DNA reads TGTGCCAGCAGCCAAGGCGGGACGCAAAGCGGGGAGCAGTTCTTC. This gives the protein CASSQGGTQSGEQFF.